This TCR beta chain comes out of a study of cytotoxic CD8 clonotypes in ibrutinib-treated CLL. Background on the study: Response specimens were obtained following a median treatment duration of approximately 11 months, with a range of 6 to 36.

Note on this clone: Its antigen is unknown.

The germline V and J ends were trimmed by 0 bases and 0 bases, with 12 bases remaining between them. Per the germline V gene, CDR1 is MNHNS and CDR2 is SASEGT. This CDR3 has 17 residues. Broader study findings: Few clonotypes were public, and these shrank or held steady under treatment.

Produced via immunoSEQ multiplex PCR; TCRdb's table is partial and in-frame only. The sample yields hundreds of thousands of clones, around 66% seen once. This sequence originates from a human donor with chronic lymphocytic leukemia. The sample consisted of PBMCs, taken after 36 months of ibrutinib treatment. V and J are TRBV6-1 and TRBJ2-1; D is undetermined. The CDR3 coding sequence is TGTGCCAGCAGTGAAGCTTGGAGTCTCAGCTCCTACAATGAGCAGTTCTTC. The encoded protein is CASSEAWSLSSYNEQFF.